This T cell receptor (beta chain) appears in the sequencing data of a study of cytomegalovirus exposure and HLA in healthy donors (dated by TCRdb to the late 2010s). About the full investigation: In an earlier analysis of 550 to 750 of the donors, approximately 260 Gb of sequence data and just under 120 million unique TCR beta sequences from roughly 200 million T cells were reported. Across about 370 genotyped donors of the cohort, an average of about 240,000 unique TCR beta nucleotide sequences per donor were sequenced, and 15% to 20% of those sequences were non-productive. Every repertoire in the discovery cohort had been generated on one and the same sequencing platform. High-throughput TCR immunosequencing, statistical association of individual TCRs with disease status, and machine learning were combined to predict cytomegalovirus infection status. Roughly 300 gigabases of sequencing data and approximately 85 million unique TCR sequences were included in an early release covering several hundred HLA-typed donors. To study patterns of TCR occurrence, a later analysis re-analyzed previously published TCR beta repertoires from more than 550 donors and added high-resolution HLA genotyping. Using immunosequencing, the study profiled T cell repertoires from about 650 subjects and related those repertoires to cytomegalovirus serostatus. The later analysis used no new phenotypic data to find candidate immune exposures, relying instead on TCR beta sequences and their occurrence across donors. The genetic ancestry cluster associated with self-reported Caucasian donors included 81% of the roughly 380 genotyped donors. Besides the first cohort of around 700 subjects, a separate validation cohort made up of 120 or so different subjects was used. About five DR-DQ haplotypes were handled as single units for association and clustering, since linkage in the cohort was strong. HLA typing covered class I and class II loci at four-digit resolution. The study aimed to test whether cataloging public T cell receptors could reveal signatures of past pathogen exposure. An earlier analysis of around 540 of the donors applied high-throughput TCR beta sequencing to assess whether each TCR beta V gene segment acted as functional or pseudogenic. Genome-wide SNP genotypes for about 65% of the roughly 670 donors were used in a later genetic analysis, which treated that subset as a discovery cohort. Typing coverage varied by locus: roughly 629-640 donors for A, B, C, DRB1 and DQB1; approximately 560 for DQA1; about 590 for DPA1; approximately 450 for DPB1. Donor age, sex, ethnicity and CMV serostatus were collected together with the repertoire data. The investigation overall reported the following: According to a later analysis, most CMV-associated TCR beta chains appeared to be HLA-restricted, and the HLA associations seemed to be driven largely by CMV exposure. The classifier was reported to diagnose cytomegalovirus status with high specificity and sensitivity in both the original cohort and the validation cohort. Broadly in line with IMGT annotations, most TCR beta V segments showed up in productive rearrangements about 87% or about 30% of the time in an earlier analysis of 587 of the donors. Correlated functional status among segregating V segments might reflect linkage disequilibrium, but an unknown experimental factor could not be ruled out. The cohort was sequenced for TCR beta chains only, and without alpha or paired-chain data the features that could be detected were limited. The presence/absence analyses assumed that sequencing depth was roughly uniform across donors, and that assumption may not be true. At a false discovery rate of 0.05, a later analysis linked around 15,000 TCR beta sequences to specific HLA alleles. Strong co-occurrence of HLA alleles, especially DR and DQ, made assigning TCR associations to individual alleles difficult. According to a later genetic analysis, donors in an Asian-associated ancestry cluster had fewer N-insertions in productive TCRs than the approximately 670-donor mean. The authors suggested that the approach could potentially be generalized to other disease states and immunological phenotypes. A cluster of highly shared sequence variants was judged likely to represent a technical artifact of the sequencing pipeline. A later genetic analysis associated a missense DCLRE1C variant with V-gene and J-gene trimming of TCR beta chains, and an independent cohort replicated the association. HLA typing was unavailable for some donors at each locus, so association tests used only the typed subset. A few of the identified cytomegalovirus-associated TCR beta chains were confirmed in vitro to be specific for cytomegalovirus antigens. Immune exposure information for the cohort was limited to CMV serostatus. A further reported finding was that TCR beta sequences accurately predicted the HLA-A and HLA-B alleles for most subjects in the first cohort. Compared with equally common non-associated chains, HLA-associated TCR beta chains in a later analysis were more clonally expanded and had lower generation probabilities. About 17 rarely observed V segments, including chromosome 9 orphons, were excluded from the earlier analysis of approximately 500 of the donors because counts were too low. According to a later analysis, TCR association rates differed among HLA loci, with DRB1 alleles showing the most associated TCRs and HLA-C alleles showing the fewest. Across donors, most TCR sequences were observed very rarely, whereas some public TCRs were present in many individuals. Some IMGT-functional V segments, including TRBV6-2 and TRBV6-3, could not be told apart with the 87-base-pair reads, so those segments were excluded. In the study, some 160 TCR beta chains were listed as associated with cytomegalovirus. Several of the top co-occurrence clusters appeared to be linked to parvovirus B19, influenza, CMV and Epstein-Barr virus, according to a later analysis.

The method behind the library was the immunoSEQ multiplex PCR assay. The multiplex PCR relied on a mix of 60 forward primers for TCR Vbeta segments and 13 reverse primers for TCR Jbeta segments. Amplification of the CDR3 region of rearranged TCR beta genes was performed with a multiplex PCR assay on genomic DNA. The amplified TCR beta libraries were sequenced on the Illumina HiSeq System as 87-base-pair reads. In the authors' own workflow: Across the 670 or so repertoires, a later analysis counted roughly 84 million unique TCR beta chains, roughly 11 million of which were shared by at least two donors. A nearest-neighbor algorithm error-corrected the raw reads and collapsed the reads into unique sequences, merging closely related sequences to remove PCR and sequencing errors. Alignment of CDR3 sequences to IMGT reference sequences was used to assign V, D and J gene segments. For a sequence to be retained, a match of at least six nucleotides was required to both a V gene segment and a J gene segment. Rearrangements were called productive when the CDR3 lacked stop codons and stayed in frame with V and J; all others were non-productive. CDR3 was defined according to IMGT convention as the region running from the second conserved V-encoded cysteine to the conserved J-encoded phenylalanine. The earlier analysis of roughly 590 of the donors excluded sequences that lacked an unambiguous match to a single V gene segment. An earlier analysis of fewer than 750 of the donors called V segments functional above 56.7% productive rearrangements and segregating when the between-donor standard deviation exceeded 5%. A statistical classification framework was developed to diagnose cytomegalovirus status using the catalog of TCR beta chain sequences. In a later analysis, V and J genes were assigned by comparing TCR nucleotide sequences against IMGT/GENE-DB human TR gene sequences. Using the TCRdist pipeline, a later analysis assigned CDR3 sequences along with most-parsimonious VDJ recombination scenarios. In a later analysis, every TCR beta chain was defined by the combination of its CDR3 amino acid sequence and its V-gene family, and reads without a unique V-gene family were dropped. A later analysis removed 592 highly shared, low-generation-probability nucleotide sequences to deal with suspected cross-contamination and a sequencing artifact. In a later analysis, a clonal expansion index for each public chain was calculated from normalized within-repertoire ranks of inferred template counts. Generation probabilities in a later analysis came from a VDJ recombination model fitted to out-of-frame rearrangements, and those results were checked against IGoR. A later analysis scored TCR-TCR, TCR-HLA and TCR-CMV co-occurrence with hypergeometric tests, applying a repertoire-size bias correction to TCR pairs. To estimate false discovery rates, a later analysis permuted the HLA or CMV assignments 20 times. A later analysis grouped co-occurring TCRs with DBSCAN, adding TCRdist sequence similarity when clustering within HLA-allele-positive subsets. For co-occurrence clustering, repertoires with fewer than 30,000 or more than 120,000 public chains were excluded, along with four to six repertoires with anomalous nucleotide sharing. The source is immuneACCESS, and TCRdb retained only in-frame sequences with V and J called. Part of the clones is not carried over; for the studies checked, unresolved V genes explain less than half of this, and the remainder is unexplained. Clonal size and the V and J genes are those of that table, whereas D and trimming came from the DNA. A total of about 160,000 clones appear in this sample, 65% to 80% of them only once. Roughly 1.9% of the sample belongs to the ten largest clones.

Regarding this clone: Its target antigen remains unknown. Base qualities are missing; no much larger clone stands one base away.

The cysteine opens and the phenylalanine closes a CDR3 of 12 amino acids. The kept DNA is CDR3 alone, 36 bases in frame from the first base. Sequences MGHRA (CDR1) and YSYEKL (CDR2) are obtained from the germline V gene. V drops 0 bases and J drops 6 bases, leaving 5 bases in between. In total, about 650 healthy bone marrow donors made up the cohort. At the time of sampling, all cohort members were nominally healthy, though unrecorded immune exposures were likely present. The donor was CMV seronegative and belonged to the group of approximately 320 seronegative cohort members. A peripheral blood sample was collected from each donor, and TCR beta sequencing was performed on peripheral blood mononuclear cells. The Qiagen DNeasy Blood Extraction Kit was used to extract genomic DNA from the blood cell samples.

The rearrangement combines TRBV4-1 with TRBJ1-1; the D gene remains uncertain. The sequenced material came from PBMCs. This receptor was identified in a man aged 40-55 years in good health and CMV-seronegative. CDR3 reads: CASSQDLAEAFF. In nucleotide form, the sequence is TGCGCCAGCAGCCAAGATCTAGCTGAAGCTTTCTTT.